This TCR beta chain emerged from a study of T cells in Graves' hyperthyroidism and ophthalmopathy. There are 15 residues in the CDR3. Trimming pared 5 bases from V and 2 bases from J, leaving 15 bases between. Per the germline V gene, CDR1 is MNHNY and CDR2 is SVGAGI (reference sequence). In its sample, this clonotype was seen a few times. Amplification targeted TCR beta CDR3 regions from RNA transcripts. HTBI primers were employed in a first-round RT-PCR of the TCR CDR3. TCRdb independently ran MiXCR on the multiplex PCR reads; one entry per CDR3 protein. Seen here are roughly 800,000 distinct CDR3 sequences, around 38% observed once, and the top ten hold around 9.3%. Patients aged 18 to 65 with hyperthyroidism were newly diagnosed, with duration under 2 months. Criteria for exclusion of patients were uncontrolled infection, other autoimmune disease, pregnancy or lactation.

The rearrangement uses TRBV6-6 and TRBJ1-1, with D uncertain. Sequenced: blood. The receptor comes from a man aged 18 to 29 with Graves' hyperthyroidism. Here the CDR3 reads CASSPIFGLNTEAFF. For the CDR3, the DNA is TGTGCCAGCAGTCCCATCTTCGGGTTAAACACTGAAGCTTTCTTT.